A single sample is the source of the 25 T cell receptor beta chains below, sequenced in a study of PD-1 blockade in mismatch repair-deficient tumors. The assay was immunoSEQ multiplex PCR, and TCRdb's table has in-frame clones only and misses some. The sample yields 120,000 or so clones, 85% to 90% seen once. The source material was peripheral blood, sampled 44 weeks after starting pembrolizumab. The receptors come from an adult with mismatch repair-deficient cancer.

J is TRBJ2-3 and V is TRBV6-1; 7 bases are shared with TRBD1. Germline CDR1 is MNHNS and CDR2 is SASEGT. The CDR3 is made up of 14 amino acids. The V gene end was trimmed by 4 bases and the J gene end by 2 bases; junction bases not matched to a gene: 3. CDR3 in amino acids: CASSAGTATDTQYF. In DNA, the CDR3 is TGTGCCAGCAGTGCCGGGACAGCCACAGATACGCAGTATTTT.

The chain has TRBV5-1 and TRBJ2-7, with D perhaps TRBD1 (5 bases). Germline V gene data show CDR1 as SGHRS and CDR2 as YFSETQ. The CDR3 has 13 residues. The V end was cut by 0 bases, the J end by 2 bases, with 6 bases between. CDR3 in DNA: TGCGCCAGCAGCTTGGTGACAGCCTACGAGCAGTACTTC. It translates to CASSLVTAYEQYF.

This clone was seen just once. The chain links TRBV2 to TRBJ2-5, with D possibly TRBD1 on 6 matching bases. Looked up from germline, CDR1 is SNHLY and CDR2 is FYNNEI. With 7 bases removed from V and 4 bases from J, the gap between germline ends came to 19 bases. The CDR3 runs to 15 residues. The CDR3 region has the DNA TGTGCCAGCAAAAAGCAGGGGACCGACCGAGAGACCCAGTACTTC. Translating gives CASKKQGTDRETQYF.

The V call is TRBV19, the J call TRBJ1-1; no definite D call. CDR1 LNHDA and CDR2 SQIVND come from the germline V gene (reference sequence). The CDR3 extends over 16 amino acids. V was cut by 7 bases and J by 1 base, with 19 bases left in between. The CDR3 nucleotides are TGTGCCAGTAAAGTCGGGAGCACATTCGAGAACACTGAAGCTTTCTTT. Translated, it gives CASKVGSTFENTEAFF.

The chain combines TRBV7-8 with TRBJ2-7; possibly TRBD2 for D (5 bases). V was clipped by 5 bases and J by 2 bases, with 19 bases between them. Per the germline V gene, CDR1 is SGHVS and CDR2 is FQNEAQ. The CDR3 has 16 residues. CDR3 sequence: CASSNNFLGVTYEQYF. CDR3 nucleotides: TGTGCCAGCAGCAATAACTTCCTCGGGGTAACCTACGAGCAGTACTTC.

The chain combines TRBV5-1 with TRBJ2-3, with a possible D match to TRBD2 (6 bases). This CDR3 comprises 14 residues. V lost 5 bases, J lost 5 bases, and 15 bases lay in between. Germline V lookup: CDR1 SGHRS, CDR2 YFSETQ. As DNA, the CDR3 is TGCGCCAGCAGGCTGGACGGGAGTATAGATACGCAGTATTTT. Translating it yields CASRLDGSIDTQYF.

The chain uses TRBV19 and TRBJ2-3; 11 bases are shared with TRBD1. Germline V gene lookup returns CDR1 LNHDA and CDR2 SQIVND (reference sequence). J lost 1 base, V lost 7 bases, and 7 bases had no gene match. The CDR3 is made up of 16 amino acids. CDR3 bases: TGTGCCAGTACCCTAGGACAGGGGGCGGGCACAGATACGCAGTATTTT. Translated: CASTLGQGAGTDTQYF.

The chain has TRBV27 and TRBJ1-1, with D possibly TRBD1 on 6 matching bases. The V gene's germline CDR1 is MNHEY and CDR2 SMNVEV (reference sequence). The CDR3 sequence is 14 residues long. V was shortened by 2 bases and J by 0 bases, with 7 bases between the two germline ends. The CDR3 spells CASSLRGLNTEAFF. The CDR3 bases are TGTGCCAGCAGTTTAAGGGGGTTGAACACTGAAGCTTTCTTT.

This clone was seen only a few times. The chain employs TRBV28 and TRBJ2-7; TRBD1 matches 9 bases. J gave up 3 bases and V 6 bases, and 3 bases lay outside the gene matches. Per the germline V gene, CDR1 is MDHEN and CDR2 is SYDVKM. This CDR3 is built from 13 residues. The chain's CDR3 is CASRPGQGYEQYF. The CDR3 nucleotides are TGTGCCAGCAGACCGGGACAGGGCTACGAGCAGTACTTC.

CDR3 amino acids: CASSPRPTGSYGYTF. The CDR3 DNA reads as TGTGCCAGCAGCCCTCGCCCGACAGGGTCCTATGGCTACACCTTC. The chain combines TRBV14 with TRBJ1-2; TRBD1 aligns across 7 bases. This CDR3 has 15 amino acids. The ends lost 4 bases at V and 4 bases at J; junction bases unmatched: 9. Germline CDR1 and CDR2: SGHDN and FVKESK.

This rearrangement joins TRBV7-9 to TRBJ2-2; D uncertain. The CDR3 length is 15 residues. Trimming removed 1 base at V and 2 bases at J, with 8 bases between. The germline CDR1 and CDR2 sequences are SEHNR and FQNEAQ (reference sequence). CDR3 residues: CASSLEGLNTGELFF. The CDR3 DNA follows: TGTGCCAGCAGCTTAGAGGGCCTTAACACCGGGGAGCTGTTTTTT.

The chain combines TRBV6-6 with TRBJ2-7; 11 bases match TRBD1. Germline V gene sequence: CDR1 MNHNY, CDR2 SVGAGI (reference sequence). Germline trimming cut 7 bases from V and 5 bases from J; bases unmatched to any gene: 4. This CDR3 has 13 amino acids. CDR3: CASNPDRGHEQYF. The DNA for the CDR3 is TGTGCCAGCAACCCGGACAGGGGGCACGAGCAGTACTTC.

This chain links TRBV27 with TRBJ2-1; the match to TRBD2 covers 8 bases. V gave up 1 base and J gave up 7 bases; unmatched junction bases: 12. Looked up from germline, CDR1 is MNHEY and CDR2 is SMNVEV (reference sequence). This CDR3 comprises 17 residues. CDR3 sequence: CASSLLLREGPSNEQFF. As DNA, the CDR3 is TGTGCCAGCAGTTTATTGCTTCGGGAGGGCCCTTCAAATGAGCAGTTCTTC.

Only a few counts were recorded for this clone. This sequence joins TRBV10-3 and TRBJ1-1; 9 nucleotides line up with TRBD1. CDR3 length: 14 residues. V was pared by 5 bases and J by 5 bases, with 6 bases of the junction left unmatched. CDR1 and CDR2 from the germline V gene are ENHRY and SYGVKD. This chain's CDR3 is CAISRQGEETEAFF. In DNA form, the CDR3 reads TGTGCCATCAGTAGACAGGGGGAAGAGACTGAAGCTTTCTTT.

CDR3 in amino acids: CASSLDLRVYEQYF. The DNA for the CDR3 is TGTGCCAGCAGCTTAGATCTTAGGGTCTACGAGCAGTACTTC. The chain joins TRBV7-9 to TRBJ2-7; D not resolved. Trimming left V 1 base short and J 3 bases short, with 10 bases between. In germline, CDR1 is SEHNR, CDR2 FQNEAQ (reference sequence). The CDR3 contains 14 residues.

The chain uses TRBV9 and TRBJ1-1; weak D call: TRBD1 (5 bases). Germline V gene lookup returns CDR1 SGDLS and CDR2 YYNGEE. V shed 0 bases and J shed 1 base, with 10 bases lying between them. The CDR3 consists of 15 residues. Here the CDR3 DNA reads TGTGCCAGCAGCGTAGAAGGGACGGGGAACACTGAAGCTTTCTTT. This translates into CASSVEGTGNTEAFF. Together with reference TRBV9 and TRBJ1-1, the CDR3 gives the full variable domain: DSGVTQTPKHLITATGQRVTLRCSPRSGDLSVYWYQQSLDQGLQFLIQYYNGEERAKGNILERFSAQQFPDLHSELNLSSLELGDSALYFCASSVEGTGNTEAFFGQGTRLTVV.

Here the CDR3 DNA reads TGTGCCAGCAAAGATCGGCGGTTTGTCGATACGCAGTATTTT. Its translation is CASKDRRFVDTQYF. The V gene is TRBV27, the J gene TRBJ2-3; D is unresolved. Trimming shortened V by 7 bases and J by 6 bases, and 17 bases separated the two germline ends. Germline CDR1 is MNHEY and CDR2 is SMNVEV (reference sequence). The CDR3 is made up of 14 amino acids.

The V and J genes are TRBV18 and TRBJ2-7; perhaps TRBD1 as D (6 bases). Trimming removed 3 bases at V and 0 bases at J, with 15 bases between. The CDR3 spans 16 residues. Germline lookup yields CDR1 KGHSH and CDR2 LQKENI. The CDR3, as DNA: TGTGCCAGCTCACCCACCCCGGGACAAAGCTCCTACGAGCAGTACTTC. Protein: CASSPTPGQSSYEQYF.

The chain couples TRBV11-2 to TRBJ2-7; D call uncertain. The V gene's germline CDR1 is SGHAT and CDR2 FQNNGV. The CDR3 is made up of 12 amino acids. Trimming stripped 1 base from V and 5 bases from J, with 6 bases between. This CDR3 reads CASSLGIHEQYF. Written as DNA, the CDR3 is TGTGCCAGCAGCTTAGGGATTCACGAGCAGTACTTC. Drawing the rest from reference TRBV11-2 and TRBJ2-7, the complete variable domain is EAGVAQSPRYKIIEKRQSVAFWCNPISGHATLYWYQQILGQGPKLLIQFQNNGVVDDSQLPKDRFSAERLKGVDSTLKIQPAKLEDSAVYLCASSLGIHEQYFGPGTRLTVT.

V is TRBV18 and J is TRBJ2-7, with 7 bases matching TRBD2. The germline CDR1 and CDR2 sequences are KGHSH and LQKENI. V was pared by 0 bases and J by 2 bases, with 7 bases of the junction left unmatched. CDR3 length equals 16 residues. DNA of the CDR3: TGTGCCAGCTCACCACCTGGCGGGGAGGGTGCCTACGAGCAGTACTTC. Translating it yields CASSPPGGEGAYEQYF.

The V and J genes are TRBV27 and TRBJ1-5; D uncertain. Germline V gene lookup returns CDR1 MNHEY and CDR2 SMNVEV (reference sequence). The CDR3 extends over 14 amino acids. Trimming removed 2 bases at V and 3 bases at J, with 8 bases between. The CDR3 is CASSLSQVNQPQHF. CDR3 in DNA: TGTGCCAGCAGTTTAAGCCAAGTCAATCAGCCCCAGCATTTT.

V is TRBV5-1 and J is TRBJ1-4, with no clear D. V dropped 1 base and J dropped 4 bases, with 8 bases sitting between them. The CDR3 length is 14 residues. Germline loops: CDR1 SGHRS, CDR2 YFSETQ. CDR3 loop: CASSLTYGNEKLFF. CDR3 nucleotides: TGCGCCAGCAGCTTGACGTACGGTAATGAAAAACTGTTTTTT.

The gene calls are TRBV12-5 and TRBJ2-7, with TRBD2 matching 11 bases. The germline V gene has CDR1 LGHNT and CDR2 FRNRAP. CDR3 length equals 21 residues. J gave up 3 bases and V 1 base, and 20 bases lay outside the gene matches. In DNA, the CDR3 is TGTGCTAGTGGTTTGGCGGTGGGACTAGCGGAAGGCTCCCTAGCCCACTACGAGCAGTACTTC. It encodes CASGLAVGLAEGSLAHYEQYF.

Notes on this clone: Other DNA sequences in this sample translate to the same CDR3. V and J are TRBV28 and TRBJ1-2; D is ambiguous. CDR1 and CDR2 (germline): MDHEN, SYDVKM. The CDR3 consists of 11 residues. Deletions cut 3 bases from V and 2 bases from J, with 1 base between. CDR3 nucleotides: TGTGCCAGCAGTTTGAACTATGGCTACACCTTC. Translating it yields CASSLNYGYTF.

The V call is TRBV14, the J call TRBJ2-1; no definite D call. The CDR3 totals 15 residues. CDR1 and CDR2 (germline): SGHDN, FVKESK. Trimming removed 3 bases from V and 6 bases from J, with 15 bases in between. The CDR3 reads CASSQFETAANEQFF. The CDR3 nucleotides read TGTGCCAGCAGCCAGTTTGAAACCGCTGCCAATGAGCAGTTCTTC.